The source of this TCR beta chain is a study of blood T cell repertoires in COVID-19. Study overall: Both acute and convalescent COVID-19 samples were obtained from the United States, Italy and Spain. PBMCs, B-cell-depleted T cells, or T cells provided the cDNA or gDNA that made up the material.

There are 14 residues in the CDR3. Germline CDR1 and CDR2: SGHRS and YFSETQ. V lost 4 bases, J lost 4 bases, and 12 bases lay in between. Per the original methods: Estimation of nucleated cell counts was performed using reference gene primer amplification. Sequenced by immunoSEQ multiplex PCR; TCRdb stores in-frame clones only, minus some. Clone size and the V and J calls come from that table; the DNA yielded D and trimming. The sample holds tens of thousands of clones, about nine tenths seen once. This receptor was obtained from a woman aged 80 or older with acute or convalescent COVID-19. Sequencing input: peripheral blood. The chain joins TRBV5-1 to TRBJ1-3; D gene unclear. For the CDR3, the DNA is TGCGCCAGCAGCAGAGTGGCGGAGGGAAACACCATATATTTT. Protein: CASSRVAEGNTIYF.